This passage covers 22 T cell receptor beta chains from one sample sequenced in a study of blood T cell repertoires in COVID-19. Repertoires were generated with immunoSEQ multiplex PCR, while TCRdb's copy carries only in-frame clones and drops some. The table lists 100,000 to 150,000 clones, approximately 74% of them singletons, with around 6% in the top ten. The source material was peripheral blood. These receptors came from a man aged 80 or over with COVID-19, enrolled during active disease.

The CDR3 loop reads CASSWRQGANTEAFF. The CDR3 nucleotides read TGCGCCAGCAGCTGGAGACAGGGGGCGAACACTGAAGCTTTCTTT. The rearrangement uses TRBV5-1 and TRBJ1-1; 10 positions match TRBD1. V trimming: 3 bases; J trimming: 1 base; junction bases outside the gene matches: 3. This CDR3 spans 15 amino acids. CDR1 is SGHRS and CDR2 is YFSETQ in the germline V gene.

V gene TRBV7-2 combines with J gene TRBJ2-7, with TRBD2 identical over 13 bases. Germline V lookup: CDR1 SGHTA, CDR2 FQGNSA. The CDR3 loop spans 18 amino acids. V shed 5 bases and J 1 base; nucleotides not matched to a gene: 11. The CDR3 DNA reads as TGTGCCAGCAGCGCGCCGGGACTAGCGGGATGGGGTTCCTACGAGCAGTACTTC. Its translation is CASSAPGLAGWGSYEQYF.

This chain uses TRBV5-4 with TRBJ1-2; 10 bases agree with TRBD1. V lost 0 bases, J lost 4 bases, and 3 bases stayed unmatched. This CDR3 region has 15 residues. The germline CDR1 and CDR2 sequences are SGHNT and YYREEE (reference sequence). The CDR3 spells CASSLGQGAGYGYTF. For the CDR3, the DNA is TGTGCCAGCAGCTTGGGACAGGGGGCGGGCTATGGCTACACCTTC.

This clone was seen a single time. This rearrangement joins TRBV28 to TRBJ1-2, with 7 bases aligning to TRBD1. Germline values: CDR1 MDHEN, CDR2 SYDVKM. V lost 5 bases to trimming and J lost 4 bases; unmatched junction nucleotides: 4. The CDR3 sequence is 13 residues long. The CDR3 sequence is CASSRQGIYGYTF. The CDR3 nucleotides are TGTGCCAGCAGTCGACAGGGAATCTATGGCTACACCTTC.

The CDR3 nucleotides are TGTGCCAGCAGTTATAGTGGTTATGACACCGGGGAGCTGTTTTTT. It yields the protein CASSYSGYDTGELFF. This chain connects TRBV6-5 to TRBJ2-2, with no clear D. This CDR3 spans 15 amino acids. V was shortened by 3 bases and J by 3 bases, with 11 bases between the two germline ends. The V gene's germline CDR1 is MNHEY and CDR2 SVGAGI.

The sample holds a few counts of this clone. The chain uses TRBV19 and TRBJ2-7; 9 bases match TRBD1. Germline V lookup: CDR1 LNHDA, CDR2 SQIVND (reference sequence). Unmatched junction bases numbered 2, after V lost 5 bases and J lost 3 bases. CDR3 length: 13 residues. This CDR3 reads CASSSTGGYEQYF. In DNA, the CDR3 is TGTGCCAGTAGTTCGACAGGGGGCTACGAGCAGTACTTC.

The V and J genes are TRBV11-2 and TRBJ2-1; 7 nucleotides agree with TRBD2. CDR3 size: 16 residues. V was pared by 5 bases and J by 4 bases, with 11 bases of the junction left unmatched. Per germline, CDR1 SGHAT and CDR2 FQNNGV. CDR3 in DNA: TGTGCCAGCAGCCCAAGTGGGGGACTACTTTACAATGAGCAGTTCTTC. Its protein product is CASSPSGGLLYNEQFF. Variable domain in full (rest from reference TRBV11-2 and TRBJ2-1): EAGVAQSPRYKIIEKRQSVAFWCNPISGHATLYWYQQILGQGPKLLIQFQNNGVVDDSQLPKDRFSAERLKGVDSTLKIQPAKLEDSAVYLCASSPSGGLLYNEQFFGPGTRLTVL.

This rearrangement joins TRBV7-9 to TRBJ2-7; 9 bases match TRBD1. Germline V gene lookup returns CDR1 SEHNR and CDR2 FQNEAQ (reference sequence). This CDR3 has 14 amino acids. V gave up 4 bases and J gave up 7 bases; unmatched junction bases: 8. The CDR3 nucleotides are TGTGCCAGCAGCTCCGACAGGGGGACTCGTGAGCAGTACTTC. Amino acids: CASSSDRGTREQYF.

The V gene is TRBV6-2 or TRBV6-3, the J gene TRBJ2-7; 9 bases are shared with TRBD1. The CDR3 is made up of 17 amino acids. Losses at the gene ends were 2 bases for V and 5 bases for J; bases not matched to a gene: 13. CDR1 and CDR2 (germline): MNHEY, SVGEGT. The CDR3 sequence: CASSYEFSGTGRNEQYF. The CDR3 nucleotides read TGTGCCAGCAGTTACGAATTTTCGGGGACAGGGCGCAACGAGCAGTACTTC.

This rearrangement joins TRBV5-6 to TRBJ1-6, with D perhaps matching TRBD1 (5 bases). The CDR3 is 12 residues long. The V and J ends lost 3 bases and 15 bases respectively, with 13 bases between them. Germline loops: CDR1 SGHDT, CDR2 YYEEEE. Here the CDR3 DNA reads TGTGCCAGCAGCTGGGGGGGTTCGGGCCTCCACTTT. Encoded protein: CASSWGGSGLHF.

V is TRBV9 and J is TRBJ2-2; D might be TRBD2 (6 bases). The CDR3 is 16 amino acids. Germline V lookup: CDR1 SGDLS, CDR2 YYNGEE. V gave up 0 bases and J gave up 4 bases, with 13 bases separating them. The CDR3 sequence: CASSVVDGSGTGELFF. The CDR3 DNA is TGTGCCAGCAGCGTAGTTGACGGGAGTGGCACCGGGGAGCTGTTTTTT.

This CDR3 reads CASSLDSATNEKLFF. CDR3 in DNA: TGCGCCAGCAGCTTGGACTCTGCAACTAATGAAAAACTGTTTTTT. The chain is built from TRBV5-1 and TRBJ1-4; D remains ambiguous. The germline V and J ends were trimmed by 0 bases and 0 bases, with 6 bases remaining between them. Germline V lookup: CDR1 SGHRS, CDR2 YFSETQ. The CDR3 loop spans 15 amino acids.

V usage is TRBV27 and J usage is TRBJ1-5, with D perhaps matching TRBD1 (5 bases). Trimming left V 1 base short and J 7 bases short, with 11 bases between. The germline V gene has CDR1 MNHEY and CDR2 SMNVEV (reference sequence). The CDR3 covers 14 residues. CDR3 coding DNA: TGTGCCAGCAGTTTATGGGGGGATGGCCAGCCCCAGCATTTT. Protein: CASSLWGDGQPQHF.

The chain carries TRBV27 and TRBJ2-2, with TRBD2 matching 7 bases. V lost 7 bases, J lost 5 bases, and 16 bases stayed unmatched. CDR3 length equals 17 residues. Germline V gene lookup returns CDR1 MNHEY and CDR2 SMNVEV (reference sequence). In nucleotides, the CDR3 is TGTGCCAGCACGCAGTCCGGGTGGGCGGGAGTGACCGGGGAGCTGTTTTTT. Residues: CASTQSGWAGVTGELFF.

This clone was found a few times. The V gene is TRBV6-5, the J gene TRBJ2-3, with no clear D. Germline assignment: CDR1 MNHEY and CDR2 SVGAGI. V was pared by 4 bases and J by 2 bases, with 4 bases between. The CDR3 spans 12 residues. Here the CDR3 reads CASSSFTDTQYF. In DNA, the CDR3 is TGTGCCAGCAGTTCCTTCACAGATACGCAGTATTTT.

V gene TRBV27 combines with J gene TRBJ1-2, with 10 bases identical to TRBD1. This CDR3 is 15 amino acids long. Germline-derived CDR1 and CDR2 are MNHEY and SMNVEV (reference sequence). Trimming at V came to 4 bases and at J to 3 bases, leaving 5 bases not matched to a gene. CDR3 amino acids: CASSSLGTGDYGYTF. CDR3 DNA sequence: TGTGCCAGCAGTTCTCTCGGGACAGGGGACTATGGCTACACCTTC.

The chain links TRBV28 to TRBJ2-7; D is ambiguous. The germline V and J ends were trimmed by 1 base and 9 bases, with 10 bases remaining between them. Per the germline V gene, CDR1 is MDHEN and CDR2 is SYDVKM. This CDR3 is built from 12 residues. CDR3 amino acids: CASSLLLIGQYF. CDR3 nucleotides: TGTGCCAGCAGTTTATTGCTGATCGGGCAGTACTTC.

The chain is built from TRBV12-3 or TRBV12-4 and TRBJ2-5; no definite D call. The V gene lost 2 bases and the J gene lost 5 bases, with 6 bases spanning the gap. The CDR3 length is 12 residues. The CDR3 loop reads CASSLNRETQYF. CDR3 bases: TGTGCCAGCAGTTTAAACCGGGAGACCCAGTACTTC.

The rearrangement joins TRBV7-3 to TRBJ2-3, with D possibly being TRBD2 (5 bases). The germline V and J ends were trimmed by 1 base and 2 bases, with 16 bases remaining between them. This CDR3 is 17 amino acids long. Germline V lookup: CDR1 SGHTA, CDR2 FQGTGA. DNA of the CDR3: TGTGCCAGCAGCTTAAGTGAGGGTGGTTTGAACACAGATACGCAGTATTTT. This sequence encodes CASSLSEGGLNTDTQYF. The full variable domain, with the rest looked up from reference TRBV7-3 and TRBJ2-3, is GAGVSQTPSNKVTEKGKYVELRCDPISGHTALYWYRQSLGQGPEFLIYFQGTGAADDSGLPNDRFFAVRPEGSVSTLKIQRTERGDSAVYLCASSLSEGGLNTDTQYFGPGTRLTVL.

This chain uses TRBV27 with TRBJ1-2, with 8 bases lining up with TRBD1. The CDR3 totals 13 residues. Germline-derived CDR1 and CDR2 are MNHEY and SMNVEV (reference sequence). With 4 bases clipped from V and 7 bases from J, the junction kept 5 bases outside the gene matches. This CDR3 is CASSSGQGIGYTF. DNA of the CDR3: TGTGCCAGCAGTTCCGGACAGGGTATTGGCTACACCTTC.

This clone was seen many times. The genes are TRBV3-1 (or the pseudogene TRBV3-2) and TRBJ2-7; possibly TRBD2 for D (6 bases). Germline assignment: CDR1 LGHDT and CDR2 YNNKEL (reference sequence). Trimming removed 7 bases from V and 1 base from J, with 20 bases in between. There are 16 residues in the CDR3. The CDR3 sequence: CASNPPGDRRSYEQYF. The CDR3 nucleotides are TGTGCCAGCAACCCCCCGGGGGACCGACGATCCTACGAGCAGTACTTC.

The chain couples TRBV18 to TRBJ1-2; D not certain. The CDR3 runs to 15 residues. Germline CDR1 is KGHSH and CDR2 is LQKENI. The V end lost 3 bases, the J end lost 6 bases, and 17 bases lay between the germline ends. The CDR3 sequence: CASSPTSEGADGYTF. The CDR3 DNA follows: TGTGCCAGCTCACCTACGAGCGAGGGCGCGGATGGCTACACCTTC.